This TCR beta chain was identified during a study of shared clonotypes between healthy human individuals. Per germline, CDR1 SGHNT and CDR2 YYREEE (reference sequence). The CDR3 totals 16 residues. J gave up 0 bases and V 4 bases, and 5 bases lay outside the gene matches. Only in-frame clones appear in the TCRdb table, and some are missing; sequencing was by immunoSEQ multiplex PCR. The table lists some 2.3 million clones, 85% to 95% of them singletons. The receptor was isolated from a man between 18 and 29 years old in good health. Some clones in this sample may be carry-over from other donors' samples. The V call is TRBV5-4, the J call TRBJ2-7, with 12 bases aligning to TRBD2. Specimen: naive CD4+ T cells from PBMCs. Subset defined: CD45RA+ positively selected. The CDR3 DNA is TGTGCCAGCAGCCCCCGGACTAGCGGGAACTCCTACGAGCAGTACTTC. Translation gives CASSPRTSGNSYEQYF. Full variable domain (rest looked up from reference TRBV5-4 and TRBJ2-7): ETGVTQSPTHLIKTRGQQVTLRCSSQSGHNTVSWYQQALGQGPQFIFQYYREEENGRGNFPPRFSGLQFPNYSSELNVNALELDDSALYLCASSPRTSGNSYEQYFGPGTRLTVT.